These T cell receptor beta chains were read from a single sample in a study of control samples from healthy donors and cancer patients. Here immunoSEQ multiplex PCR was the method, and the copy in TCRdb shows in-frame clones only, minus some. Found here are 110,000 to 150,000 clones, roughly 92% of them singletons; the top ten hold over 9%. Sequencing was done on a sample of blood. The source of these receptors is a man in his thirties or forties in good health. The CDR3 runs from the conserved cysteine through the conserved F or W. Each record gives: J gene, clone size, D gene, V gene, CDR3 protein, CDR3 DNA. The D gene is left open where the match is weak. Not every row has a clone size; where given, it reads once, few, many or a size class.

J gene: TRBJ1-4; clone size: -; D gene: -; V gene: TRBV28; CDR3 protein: CASSLTGWGEKLFF; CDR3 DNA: TGTGCCAGCAGTTTGACAGGCTGGGGGGAAAAACTGTTTTTT
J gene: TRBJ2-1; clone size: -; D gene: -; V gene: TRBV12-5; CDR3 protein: CASGLVVSRGPYNEQFF; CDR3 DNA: TGTGCTAGTGGTTTGGTAGTGTCCAGGGGCCCTTACAATGAGCAGTTCTTC
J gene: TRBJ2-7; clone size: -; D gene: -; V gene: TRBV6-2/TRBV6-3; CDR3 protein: CASSAGSYEQYF; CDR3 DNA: TGTGCCAGCAGTGCCGGGTCCTACGAGCAGTACTTC
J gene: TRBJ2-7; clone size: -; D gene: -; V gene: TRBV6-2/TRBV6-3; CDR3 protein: CASSYRDGTYEQYF; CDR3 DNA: TGTGCCAGCAGTTACAGGGACGGAACCTACGAGCAGTACTTC
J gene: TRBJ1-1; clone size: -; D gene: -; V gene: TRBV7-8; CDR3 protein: CASSLVRGSFDTEAFF; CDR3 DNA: TGTGCCAGCAGCTTAGTGAGGGGGTCGTTTGACACTGAAGCTTTCTTT
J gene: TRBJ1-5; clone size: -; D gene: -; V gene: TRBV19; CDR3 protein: CASREGSNIYSNQPQHF; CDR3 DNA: TGTGCCAGTAGGGAGGGCTCAAATATATATAGCAATCAGCCCCAGCATTTT
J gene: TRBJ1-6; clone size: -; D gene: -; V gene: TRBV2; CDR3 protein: CASSGLLGGGSPLHF; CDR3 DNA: TGTGCCAGCAGTGGTTTATTAGGCGGGGGTTCACCCCTCCACTTT
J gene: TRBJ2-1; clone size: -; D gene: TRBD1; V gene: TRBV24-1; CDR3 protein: CATSDDRVSGYNEQFF; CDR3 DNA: TGTGCCACCAGTGACGACAGGGTCTCGGGGTACAATGAGCAGTTCTTC
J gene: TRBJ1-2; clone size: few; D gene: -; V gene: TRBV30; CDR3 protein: CAWSPRTVGLGYGYTF; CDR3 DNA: TGTGCCTGGAGTCCCCGGACAGTTGGGTTGGGTTATGGCTACACCTTC
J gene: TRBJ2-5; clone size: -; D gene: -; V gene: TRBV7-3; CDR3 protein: CASSLTEETQYF; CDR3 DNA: TGTGCCAGCAGCTTAACGGAAGAGACCCAGTACTTC
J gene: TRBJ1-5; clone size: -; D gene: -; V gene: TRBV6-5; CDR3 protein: CASKPTGGQPQHF; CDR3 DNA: TGTGCCAGCAAACCCACGGGGGGACAGCCCCAGCATTTT
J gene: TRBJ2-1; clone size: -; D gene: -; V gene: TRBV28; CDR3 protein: CASSLMAPLGLRASNEQFF; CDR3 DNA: TGTGCCAGCAGTTTAATGGCACCCTTGGGGTTAAGAGCCTCCAATGAGCAGTTCTTC
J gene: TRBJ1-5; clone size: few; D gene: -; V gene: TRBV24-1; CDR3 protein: CATSRSNQPQHF; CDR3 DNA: TGTGCCACCAGTCGCTCAAATCAGCCCCAGCATTTT
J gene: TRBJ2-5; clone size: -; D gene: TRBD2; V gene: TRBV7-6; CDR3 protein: CASSSTSGGKETQYF; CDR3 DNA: TGTGCCAGCAGTTCGACTAGCGGGGGAAAAGAGACCCAGTACTTC
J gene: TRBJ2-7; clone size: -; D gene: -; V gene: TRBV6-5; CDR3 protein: CAIQGNYEQYF; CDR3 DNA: TGTGCCATTCAGGGGAACTACGAGCAGTACTTC
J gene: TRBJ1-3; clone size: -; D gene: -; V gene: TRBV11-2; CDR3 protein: CASSSGTTWGNTIYF; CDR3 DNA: TGTGCCAGCAGCTCCGGCACTACTTGGGGAAACACCATATATTTT
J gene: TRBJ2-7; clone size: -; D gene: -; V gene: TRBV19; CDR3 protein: CASSMAGSFVYEQYF; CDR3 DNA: TGTGCCAGTAGTATGGCGGGCAGTTTCGTCTACGAGCAGTACTTC
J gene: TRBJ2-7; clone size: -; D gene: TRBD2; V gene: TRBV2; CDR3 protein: CASSAGLALREQYF; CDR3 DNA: TGTGCCAGCAGTGCGGGACTAGCGCTTCGGGAGCAGTACTTC
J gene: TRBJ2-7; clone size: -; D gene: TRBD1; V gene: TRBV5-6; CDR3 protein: CASSSGQALYEQYF; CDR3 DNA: TGTGCCAGCAGCAGCGGACAGGCTCTATACGAGCAGTACTTC
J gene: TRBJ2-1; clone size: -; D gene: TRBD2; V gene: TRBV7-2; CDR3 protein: CASSLEGTSGRFFNEQFF; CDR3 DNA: TGTGCCAGCAGCTTAGAGGGGACTAGCGGGAGGTTTTTCAATGAGCAGTTCTTC
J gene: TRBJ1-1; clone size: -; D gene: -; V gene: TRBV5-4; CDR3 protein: CASSLSGHDAEAFF; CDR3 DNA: TGTGCCAGCAGCTTGTCGGGTCATGACGCTGAAGCTTTCTTT
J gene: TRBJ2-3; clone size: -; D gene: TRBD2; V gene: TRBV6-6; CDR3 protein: CASSVIAGDTQYF; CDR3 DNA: TGTGCCAGCAGTGTGATAGCGGGAGATACGCAGTATTTT
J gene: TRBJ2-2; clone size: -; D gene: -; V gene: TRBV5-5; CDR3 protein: CASSLTEGEPFF; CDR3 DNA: TGTGCCAGCAGCTTGACGGAAGGGGAGCCGTTTTTT
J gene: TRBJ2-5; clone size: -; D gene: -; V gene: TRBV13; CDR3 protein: CASSLGTRQETQYF; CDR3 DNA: TGTGCCAGCAGCCTAGGGACTCGCCAAGAGACCCAGTACTTC
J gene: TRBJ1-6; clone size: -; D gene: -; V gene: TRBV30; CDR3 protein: CAYAGVNSPLHF; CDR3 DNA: TGTGCCTACGCGGGGGTTAATTCACCCCTCCACTTT
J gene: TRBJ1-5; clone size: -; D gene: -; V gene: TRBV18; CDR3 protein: CASSEAYSNQPQHF; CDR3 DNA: TGTGCCAGCTCAGAGGCATATAGCAATCAGCCCCAGCATTTT
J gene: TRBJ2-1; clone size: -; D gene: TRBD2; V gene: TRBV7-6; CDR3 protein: CASSSRDYPYNEQFF; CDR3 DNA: TGTGCCAGCAGCTCCCGGGACTACCCCTACAATGAGCAGTTCTTC
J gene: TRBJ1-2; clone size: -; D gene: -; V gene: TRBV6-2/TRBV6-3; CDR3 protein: CASSPVGEEDYGYTF; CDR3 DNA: TGTGCCAGCAGCCCCGTCGGAGAGGAGGACTATGGCTACACCTTC
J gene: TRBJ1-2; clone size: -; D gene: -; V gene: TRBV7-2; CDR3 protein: CASSLFPSDYGYTF; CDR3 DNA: TGTGCCAGCAGCTTATTCCCCTCCGACTATGGCTACACCTTC
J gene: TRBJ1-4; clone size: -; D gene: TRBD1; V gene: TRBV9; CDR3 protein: CASSGGQGRSEKLFF; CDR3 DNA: TGTGCCAGCAGCGGTGGACAGGGGAGGAGTGAAAAACTGTTTTTT
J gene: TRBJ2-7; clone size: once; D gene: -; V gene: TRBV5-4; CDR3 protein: CASSLDPGKFYEQYF; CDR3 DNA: TGTGCCAGCAGCTTGGATCCGGGTAAATTCTACGAGCAGTACTTC
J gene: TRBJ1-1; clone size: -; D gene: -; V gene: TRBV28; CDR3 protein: CASSLVQRQAFF; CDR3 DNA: TGTGCCAGCAGTTTAGTGCAGCGTCAAGCTTTCTTT
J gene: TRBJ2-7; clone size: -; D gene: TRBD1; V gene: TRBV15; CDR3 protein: CATSRETGADEQYF; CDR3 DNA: TGTGCCACCAGCAGAGAGACAGGGGCTGACGAGCAGTACTTC
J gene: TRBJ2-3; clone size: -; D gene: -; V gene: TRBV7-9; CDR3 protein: CASSLASGPDRDTQYF; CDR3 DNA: TGTGCCAGCAGCTTAGCCTCAGGGCCCGACCGGGATACGCAGTATTTT
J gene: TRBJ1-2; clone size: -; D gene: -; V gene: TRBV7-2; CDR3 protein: CASSLGWGADGYTF; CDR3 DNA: TGTGCCAGCAGCTTAGGGTGGGGGGCTGATGGCTACACCTTC
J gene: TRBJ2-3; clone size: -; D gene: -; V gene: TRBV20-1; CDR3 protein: CSALSVTTQYF; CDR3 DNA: TGCAGTGCTCTTAGCGTGACTACGCAGTATTTT
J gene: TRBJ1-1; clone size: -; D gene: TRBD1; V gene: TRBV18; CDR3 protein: CASSRQGPNTEAFF; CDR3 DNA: TGTGCCAGCTCCCGACAGGGTCCGAACACTGAAGCTTTCTTT
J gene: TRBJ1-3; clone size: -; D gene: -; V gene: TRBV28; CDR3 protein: CASSLYSFNSGNTIYF; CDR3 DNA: TGTGCCAGCAGTTTATACAGTTTCAACTCTGGAAACACCATATATTTT
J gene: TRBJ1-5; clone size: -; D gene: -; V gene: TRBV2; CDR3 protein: CASSEVGTHNVNNQPQHF; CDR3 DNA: TGTGCCAGCAGTGAAGTGGGGACGCATAATGTAAACAATCAGCCCCAGCATTTT
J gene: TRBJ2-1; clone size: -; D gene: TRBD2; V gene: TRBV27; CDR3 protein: CASSGAGIYNEQFF; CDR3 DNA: TGTGCCAGCAGTGGAGCGGGAATATACAATGAGCAGTTCTTC
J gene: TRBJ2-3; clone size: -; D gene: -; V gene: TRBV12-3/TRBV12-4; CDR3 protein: CASSSPNTDTQYF; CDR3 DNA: TGTGCCAGCAGTTCCCCAAACACAGATACGCAGTATTTT
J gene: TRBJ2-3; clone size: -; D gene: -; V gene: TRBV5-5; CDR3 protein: CASSPNSGGPDTQYF; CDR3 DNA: TGTGCCAGCAGCCCTAATAGCGGTGGGCCGGATACGCAGTATTTT
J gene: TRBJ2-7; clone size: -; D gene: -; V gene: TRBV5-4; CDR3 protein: CASSLGGSTARDEQYF; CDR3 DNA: TGTGCCAGCAGCTTGGGTGGGAGCACCGCTCGGGACGAGCAGTACTTC
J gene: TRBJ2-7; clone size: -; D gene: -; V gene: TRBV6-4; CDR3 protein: CASSVGGPYEQYF; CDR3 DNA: TGTGCCAGCAGTGTTGGAGGGCCCTACGAGCAGTACTTC
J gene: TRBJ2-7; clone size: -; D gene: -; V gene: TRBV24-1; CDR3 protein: CATLYWTGYEQYF; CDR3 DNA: TGTGCCACCCTTTATTGGACCGGCTACGAGCAGTACTTC
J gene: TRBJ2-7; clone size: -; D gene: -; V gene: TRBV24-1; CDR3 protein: CATSGTGSGERYEQYF; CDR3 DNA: TGTGCCACCAGTGGAACAGGGTCGGGGGAACGCTACGAGCAGTACTTC
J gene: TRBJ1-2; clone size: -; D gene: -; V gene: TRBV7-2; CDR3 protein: CASSLSGTLNYGYTF; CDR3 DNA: TGTGCCAGCAGCTTATCCGGGACACTTAACTATGGCTACACCTTC
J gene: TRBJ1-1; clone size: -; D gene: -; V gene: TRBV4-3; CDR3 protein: CASSQDSRGSEAFF; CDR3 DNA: TGCGCCAGCAGCCAAGACTCCAGGGGATCCGAAGCTTTCTTT
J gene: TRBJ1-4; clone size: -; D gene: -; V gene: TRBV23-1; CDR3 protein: CASSQSRVTNEKLFF; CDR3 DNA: TGCGCCAGCAGTCAATCTCGGGTAACTAATGAAAAACTGTTTTTT
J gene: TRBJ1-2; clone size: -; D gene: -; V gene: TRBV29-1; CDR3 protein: CSVDDSLTNYGYTF; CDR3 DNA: TGCAGCGTAGATGACAGCCTAACTAACTATGGCTACACCTTC
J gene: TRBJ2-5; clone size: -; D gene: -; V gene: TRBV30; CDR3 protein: CAWSVSGTQYF; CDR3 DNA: TGTGCCTGGAGTGTATCCGGGACCCAGTACTTC
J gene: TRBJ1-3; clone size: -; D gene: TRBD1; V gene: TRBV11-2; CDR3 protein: CASSPGTGNTIYF; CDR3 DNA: TGTGCCAGCAGCCCCGGGACAGGGAACACCATATATTTT
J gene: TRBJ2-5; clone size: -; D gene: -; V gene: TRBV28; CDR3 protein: CASTDGIGLQETQYF; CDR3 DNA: TGTGCCAGCACCGACGGAATCGGGCTCCAAGAGACCCAGTACTTC